Presented here are 18 T cell receptor beta chains from one specimen sequenced in a study of blood T cell repertoires in COVID-19 (dated by TCRdb to 2020 to 2021). Preparation of the library involved the immunoSEQ multiplex PCR assay. TCRdb holds this immuneACCESS table with in-frame rearrangements only. Some clones are missing; in checked studies, unresolved V genes explain under half, and the rest has no known cause. This sample holds fewer than 500,000 clones; around 87% were observed only once. Of the sample, 1% to 1.5% falls within the top ten clones. The source material was PBMCs or T cells enriched from blood (not recorded which). The receptors derive from a young man who had recovered from COVID-19.

The gene calls are TRBV27 and TRBJ1-2, with TRBD1 matching over 10 bases. The J segment lost 6 bases and the V segment lost 5 bases, leaving 12 bases of the junction unmatched. Germline V gene lookup returns CDR1 MNHEY and CDR2 SMNVEV (reference sequence). There are 16 residues in the CDR3. The CDR3 DNA follows: TGTGCCAGCAGTCGATCCGAGGGACAGGGGTCTGATGGCTACACCTTC. Protein sequence: CASSRSEGQGSDGYTF.

The V and J genes are TRBV5-1 and TRBJ1-1; 10 bases are shared with TRBD1. V gave up 4 bases and J gave up 4 bases; unmatched junction bases: 7. The CDR3 has 15 residues. Germline CDR1 SGHRS, CDR2 YFSETQ. DNA of the CDR3: TGCGCCAGCAGCCCGGGGGACAGGGGCGGCACTGAAGCTTTCTTT. Protein product: CASSPGDRGGTEAFF.

This clone was observed a few times. The chain recombines TRBV4-1 with TRBJ2-7; 8 bases are a match to TRBD1. The length of the CDR3 is 17 residues. V lost 1 base to trimming and J lost 4 bases; unmatched junction nucleotides: 12. The V gene's germline CDR1 is MGHRA and CDR2 YSYEKL. CDR3 DNA sequence: TGCGCCAGCAGCCAAGGATCCATTGGACAGGGCGGGTACGAGCAGTACTTC. This sequence encodes CASSQGSIGQGGYEQYF.

This clone showed up just once. This chain uses TRBV12-5 with TRBJ2-2, with 9 bases matching TRBD1. This CDR3 is built from 15 residues. J gave up 7 bases and V 6 bases, and 9 bases lay outside the gene matches. CDR1 LGHNT and CDR2 FRNRAP come from the germline V gene. DNA for the CDR3: TGTGCTAGTGGAGGGACAGGGAGGATTAGCGGGGAGCTGTTTTTT. This codes for CASGGTGRISGELFF.

In its sample, this clone was seen a few times. V usage is TRBV30 and J usage is TRBJ1-4; D is undetermined. The CDR3 has 14 residues. The V end was cut by 4 bases, the J end by 8 bases, with 17 bases between. The germline V gene has CDR1 GTSNPN and CDR2 SVGIG (reference sequence). The CDR3 loop is CAWKFRASGEKLFF. Here the CDR3 DNA reads TGTGCCTGGAAGTTTAGGGCCTCGGGGGAAAAACTGTTTTTT.

The V gene is TRBV19, the J gene TRBJ1-2; 9 nucleotides align to TRBD1. The germline V gene encodes CDR1 LNHDA and CDR2 SQIVND (reference sequence). V was clipped by 5 bases and J by 7 bases; unmatched bases: 11. CDR3 length: 15 amino acids. The CDR3 nucleotides read TGTGCCAGTAGTCCAAGGACAGGGGCAGGAGGTGGCTACACCTTC. Translation: CASSPRTGAGGGYTF.

The J gene is TRBJ1-2, the V gene TRBV10-3; D unclear. Germline CDR1 reads ENHRY; CDR2 reads SYGVKD. V was shortened by 7 bases and J by 7 bases, with 16 bases between the two germline ends. This CDR3 region has 13 residues. CDR3 sequence reads: CAITTGVESGYTF. The CDR3 region has the DNA TGTGCCATCACCACCGGGGTGGAGAGTGGCTACACCTTC.

V gene TRBV7-2 combines with J gene TRBJ1-1; a weak D match, TRBD1 (5 bases). Germline V gene data show CDR1 as SGHTA and CDR2 as FQGNSA. Trimming pared 1 base from V and 4 bases from J, leaving 13 bases between. The CDR3 covers 15 residues. CDR3 in amino acids: CASSLVSGTPTEAFF. CDR3 nucleotides: TGTGCCAGCAGCTTAGTCTCAGGGACTCCCACTGAAGCTTTCTTT. Drawing the rest from reference TRBV7-2 and TRBJ1-1, the complete variable domain is GAGVSQSPSNKVTEKGKDVELRCDPISGHTALYWYRQSLGQGLEFLIYFQGNSAPDKSGLPSDRFSAERTGGSVSTLTIQRTQQEDSAVYLCASSLVSGTPTEAFFGQGTRLTVV.

Concerning this clone itself: The junction does not match germline at one end; this may be a read error. This rearrangement joins TRBV5-1 to TRBJ1-2, with a weak D call TRBD1 (5 bases). CDR1 and CDR2 from the germline V gene are SGHRS and YFSETQ. The CDR3 is 13 amino acids. The CDR3 nucleotides are TGCGCCAGCAGCTCGAATCCAGATTCCCAGGGATCCTTC. Translating gives CASSSNPDSQGSF.

The chain employs TRBV7-8 and TRBJ2-3, with 10 bases identical to TRBD1. The germline gives CDR1 SGHVS, CDR2 FQNEAQ. The J segment lost 3 bases and the V segment lost 1 base, leaving 4 bases of the junction unmatched. The CDR3 is made up of 16 amino acids. The CDR3 DNA reads TGTGCCAGCAGCTTAGTTAGGGACAGGGGAACAGATACGCAGTATTTT. This sequence encodes CASSLVRDRGTDTQYF.

V usage is TRBV10-3 and J usage is TRBJ1-1, with D perhaps TRBD1 (5 bases). V lost 4 bases, J lost 3 bases, and 12 bases lay in between. The CDR3 is made up of 14 amino acids. Germline CDR1 ENHRY, CDR2 SYGVKD. The CDR3 spells CAISAAGRDTEAFF. In DNA form, the CDR3 reads TGTGCCATCAGTGCGGCAGGGAGGGACACTGAAGCTTTCTTT.

The chain joins TRBV11-1 to TRBJ2-1; tentatively, D is TRBD2 (7 bases). Germline loops: CDR1 SGHAT, CDR2 FQDESV (reference sequence). CDR3 length equals 13 residues. V lost 6 bases and J 7 bases, leaving 13 bases between the germline ends. The CDR3 bases are TGTGCCAGCAGTCAAGGGGGGGGTAATGAGCAGTTCTTC. This sequence encodes CASSQGGGNEQFF. Filled out from reference TRBV11-1 and TRBJ2-1, the complete variable domain reads EAEVAQSPRYKITEKSQAVAFWCDPISGHATLYWYRQILGQGPELLVQFQDESVVDDSQLPKDRFSAERLKGVDSTLKIQPAELGDSAMYLCASSQGGGNEQFFGPGTRLTVL.

The genes are TRBV3-1 (or the pseudogene TRBV3-2) and TRBJ1-3; D perhaps matches TRBD1 (6 bases). V gave up 0 bases and J gave up 8 bases, with 11 bases separating them. The CDR3 consists of 14 residues. In germline, CDR1 is LGHDT, CDR2 YNNKEL (reference sequence). Written as DNA, the CDR3 is TGTGCCAGCAGCCAAGAGGCAGGGGTAGACACCATATATTTT. Its protein is CASSQEAGVDTIYF.

The chain links TRBV6-5 to TRBJ1-5, with 10 positions matching TRBD1. The CDR3 is 14 residues long. The ends lost 7 bases at V and 7 bases at J; junction bases unmatched: 7. Germline assignment: CDR1 MNHEY and CDR2 SVGAGI. For the CDR3, the DNA is TGTGCCAGCAAAGACAGGGGGCGCGGACAGCCCCAGCATTTT. This sequence encodes CASKDRGRGQPQHF.

The chain has TRBV19 and TRBJ1-1; TRBD1 might be the D (6 bases). V was shortened by 3 bases and J by 1 base, with 21 bases between the two germline ends. CDR3 length: 18 residues. From germline, CDR1 is LNHDA and CDR2 SQIVND (reference sequence). CDR3 sequence (DNA): TGTGCCAGTAGTATCGGGGTTGGAGGACAGTTCTGGAACACTGAAGCTTTCTTT. Its protein product is CASSIGVGGQFWNTEAFF.

The chain recombines TRBV12-5 with TRBJ2-2; D is ambiguous. The germline V gene encodes CDR1 LGHNT and CDR2 FRNRAP. With 0 bases removed from V and 6 bases from J, the gap between germline ends came to 17 bases. The CDR3 is 17 residues long. CDR3 nucleotide sequence: TGTGCTAGTGGTTTGGTAAAGAGTCTTTCCTCCCCCGGGGAGCTGTTTTTT. It codes for CASGLVKSLSSPGELFF.

This rearrangement joins TRBV11-2 to TRBJ1-2; D is uncertain. The CDR3 runs 11 residues. Trimming took 7 bases from V and 4 from J, leaving 7 bases between them. Per germline, CDR1 SGHAT and CDR2 FQNNGV. The CDR3 DNA is TGTGCCAGCACGAACGGCTATGGCTACACCTTC. It yields the protein CASTNGYGYTF.

The chain employs TRBV20-1 and TRBJ1-2, with D unresolved. This CDR3 has 10 residues. Germline V gene lookup returns CDR1 DFQATT and CDR2 SNEGSKA (reference sequence). Trimming pared 4 bases from V and 4 bases from J, leaving 4 bases between. CDR3 amino acids: CSAKAYGYTF. Here the CDR3 DNA reads TGCAGTGCTAAAGCCTATGGCTACACCTTC.